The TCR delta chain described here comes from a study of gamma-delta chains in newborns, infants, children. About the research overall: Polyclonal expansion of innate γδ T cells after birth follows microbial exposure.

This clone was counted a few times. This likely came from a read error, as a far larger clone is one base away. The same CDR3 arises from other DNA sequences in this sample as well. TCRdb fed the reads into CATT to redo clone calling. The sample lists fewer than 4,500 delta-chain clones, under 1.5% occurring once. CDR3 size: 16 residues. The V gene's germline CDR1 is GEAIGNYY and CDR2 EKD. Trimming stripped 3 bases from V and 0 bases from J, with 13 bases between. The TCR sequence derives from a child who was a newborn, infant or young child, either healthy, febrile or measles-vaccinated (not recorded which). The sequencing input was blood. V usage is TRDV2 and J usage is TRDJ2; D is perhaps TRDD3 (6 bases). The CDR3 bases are TGTGCCTGTGACGTACTGGGAGAAGCTTTGACAGCACAACTCTTCTTT. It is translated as CACDVLGEALTAQLFF.